This TCR beta chain was sequenced for a study of lymphopenia after photon versus proton radiotherapy. Study observations and caveats: Post-nadir diversity loss with photons came from oligoclonal expansion, particularly CD8+ Temra cells.

Sequencing was performed with immunoSEQ multiplex PCR; in TCRdb, only in-frame clones are kept and a portion is missing. Of approximately 24,000 clones detected, 84% appear once; the ten largest clones hold about 23%. On this clone itself: The antigen is unknown.

Sequences were derived from peripheral blood, sampled from a patient treated with photon-based radiotherapy. The origin of this receptor is a man in his forties with gastric cancer.

CDR3 nucleotide sequence: TGTGCCAGTAGTCCATGGCAGGGCTCCGCCCAAGAGACCCAGTACTTC. It codes for CASSPWQGSAQETQYF. V gene TRBV19 combines with J gene TRBJ2-5, with TRBD1 as a possible D gene (5 bases). Germline loops: CDR1 LNHDA, CDR2 SQIVND (reference sequence). Trimming pared 5 bases from V and 1 base from J, leaving 17 bases between. The CDR3 totals 16 residues. Full variable domain (remainder filled in from reference TRBV19 and TRBJ2-5): DGGITQSPKYLFRKEGQNVTLSCEQNLNHDAMYWYRQDPGQGLRLIYYSQIVNDFQKGDIAEGYSVSREKKESFPLTVTSAQKNPTAFYLCASSPWQGSAQETQYFGPGTRLLVL.